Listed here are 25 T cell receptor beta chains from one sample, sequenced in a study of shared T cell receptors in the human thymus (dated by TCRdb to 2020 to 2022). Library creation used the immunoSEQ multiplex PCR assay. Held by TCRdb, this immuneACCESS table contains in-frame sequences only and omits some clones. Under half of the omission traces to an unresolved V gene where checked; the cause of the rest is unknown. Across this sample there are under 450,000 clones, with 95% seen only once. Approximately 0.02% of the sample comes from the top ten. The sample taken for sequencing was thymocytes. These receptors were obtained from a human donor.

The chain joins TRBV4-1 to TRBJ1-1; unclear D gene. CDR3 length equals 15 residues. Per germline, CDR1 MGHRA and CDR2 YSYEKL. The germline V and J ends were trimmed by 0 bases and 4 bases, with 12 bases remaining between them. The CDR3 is CASSQEAVSGTEAFF. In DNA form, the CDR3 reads TGCGCCAGCAGCCAAGAGGCGGTCTCGGGCACTGAAGCTTTCTTT.

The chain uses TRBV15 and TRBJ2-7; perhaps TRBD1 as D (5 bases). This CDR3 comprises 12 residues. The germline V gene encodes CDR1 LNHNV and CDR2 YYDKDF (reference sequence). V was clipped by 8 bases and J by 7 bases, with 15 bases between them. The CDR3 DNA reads TGTGCCACCGGGCCGACAGCCCGGGAGCAGTACTTC. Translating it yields CATGPTAREQYF.

The CDR3 DNA is TGTGCCAGCAGTTCGACCGGGACTAGCGGGAGTGTGCAGTATTTT. It yields the protein CASSSTGTSGSVQYF. The genes are TRBV6-5 and TRBJ2-3; 14 bases are a match to TRBD2. V trimming: 4 bases; J trimming: 11 bases; junction bases outside the gene matches: 8. The V gene's germline CDR1 is MNHEY and CDR2 SVGAGI. CDR3 size: 15 residues.

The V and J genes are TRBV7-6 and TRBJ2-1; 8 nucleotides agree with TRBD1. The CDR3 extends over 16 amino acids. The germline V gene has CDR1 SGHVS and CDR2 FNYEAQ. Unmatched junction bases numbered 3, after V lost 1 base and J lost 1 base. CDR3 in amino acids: CASSLGYRGSYNEQFF. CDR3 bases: TGTGCCAGCAGCTTAGGATACAGGGGGTCCTACAATGAGCAGTTCTTC.

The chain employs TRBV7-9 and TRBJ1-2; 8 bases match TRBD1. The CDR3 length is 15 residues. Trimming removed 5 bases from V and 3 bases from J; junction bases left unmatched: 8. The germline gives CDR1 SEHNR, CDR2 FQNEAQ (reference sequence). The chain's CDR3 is CASSPRTGYDYGYTF. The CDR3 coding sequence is TGTGCCAGCAGCCCCAGGACAGGGTACGACTATGGCTACACCTTC.

The CDR3 coding sequence is TGTGCCAGCAGCTTAAGTCTAGCTGGAGGCCGCTACGAGCAGTACTTC. Encoded protein: CASSLSLAGGRYEQYF. This chain joins TRBV7-3 and TRBJ2-7; D is perhaps TRBD2 (5 bases). CDR1 is SGHTA and CDR2 is FQGTGA in the germline V gene. V was pared by 1 base and J by 3 bases, with 16 bases between. CDR3 length: 16 amino acids.

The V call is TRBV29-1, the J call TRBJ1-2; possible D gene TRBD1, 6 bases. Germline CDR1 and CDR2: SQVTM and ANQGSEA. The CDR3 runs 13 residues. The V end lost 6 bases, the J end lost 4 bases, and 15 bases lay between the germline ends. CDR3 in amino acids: CSVSTGSTYGYTF. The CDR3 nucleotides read TGCAGCGTCTCAACAGGGAGCACCTATGGCTACACCTTC. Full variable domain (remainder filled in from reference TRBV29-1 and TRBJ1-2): SAVISQKPSRDICQRGTSLTIQCQVDSQVTMMFWYRQQPGQSLTLIATANQGSEATYESGFVIDKFPISRPNLTFSTLTVSNMSPEDSSIYLCSVSTGSTYGYTFGSGTRLTVV.

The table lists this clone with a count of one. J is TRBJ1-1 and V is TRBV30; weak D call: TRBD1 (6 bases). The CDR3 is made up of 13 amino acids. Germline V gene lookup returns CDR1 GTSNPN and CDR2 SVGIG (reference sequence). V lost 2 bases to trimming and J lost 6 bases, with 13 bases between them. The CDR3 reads CAWSLGEGAEAFF. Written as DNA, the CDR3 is TGTGCCTGGAGTCTGGGGGAGGGGGCTGAAGCTTTCTTT.

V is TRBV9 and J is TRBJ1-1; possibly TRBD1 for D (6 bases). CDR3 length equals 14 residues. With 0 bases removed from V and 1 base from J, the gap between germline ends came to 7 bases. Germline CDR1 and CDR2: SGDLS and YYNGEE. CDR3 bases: TGTGCCAGCAGCGTAGCAGGGGAGAACACTGAAGCTTTCTTT. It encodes CASSVAGENTEAFF.

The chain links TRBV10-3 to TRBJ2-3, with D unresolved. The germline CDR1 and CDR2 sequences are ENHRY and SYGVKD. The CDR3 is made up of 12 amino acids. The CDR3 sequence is CAVGLVADTQYF. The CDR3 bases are TGTGCGGTGGGGTTGGTCGCAGATACGCAGTATTTT.

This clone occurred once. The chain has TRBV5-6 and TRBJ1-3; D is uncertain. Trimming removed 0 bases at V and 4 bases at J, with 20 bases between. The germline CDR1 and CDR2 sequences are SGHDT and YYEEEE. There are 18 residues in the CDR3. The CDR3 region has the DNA TGTGCCAGCAGCTTGGCCGAAAACCGACATGGCTACGGAAACACCATATATTTT. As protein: CASSLAENRHGYGNTIYF.

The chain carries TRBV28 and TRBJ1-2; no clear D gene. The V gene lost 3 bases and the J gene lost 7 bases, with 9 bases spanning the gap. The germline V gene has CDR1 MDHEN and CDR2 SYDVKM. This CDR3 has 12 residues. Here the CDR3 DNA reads TGTGCCAGCAGTTTGGGGAGGGCTGGCTACACCTTC. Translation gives CASSLGRAGYTF.

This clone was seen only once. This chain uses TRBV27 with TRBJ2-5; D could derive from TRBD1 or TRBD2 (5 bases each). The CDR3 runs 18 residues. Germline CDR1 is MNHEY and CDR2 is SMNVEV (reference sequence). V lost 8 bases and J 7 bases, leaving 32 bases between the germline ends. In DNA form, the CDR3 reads TGTGCCAGCGCGAGGGGCTGGATGTATGTGGGTCTACCTGGGACCCAGTACTTC. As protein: CASARGWMYVGLPGTQYF.

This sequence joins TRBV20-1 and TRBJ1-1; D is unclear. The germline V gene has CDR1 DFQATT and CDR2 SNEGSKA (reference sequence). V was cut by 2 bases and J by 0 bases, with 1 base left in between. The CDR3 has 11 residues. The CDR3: CSARLNTEAFF. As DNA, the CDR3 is TGCAGTGCTAGATTGAACACTGAAGCTTTCTTT.

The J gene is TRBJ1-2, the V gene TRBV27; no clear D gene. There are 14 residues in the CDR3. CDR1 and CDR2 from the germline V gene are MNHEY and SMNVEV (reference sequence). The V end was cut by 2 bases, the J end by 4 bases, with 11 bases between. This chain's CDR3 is CASSLAGVGYGYTF. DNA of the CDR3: TGTGCCAGCAGTTTAGCGGGAGTAGGCTATGGCTACACCTTC.

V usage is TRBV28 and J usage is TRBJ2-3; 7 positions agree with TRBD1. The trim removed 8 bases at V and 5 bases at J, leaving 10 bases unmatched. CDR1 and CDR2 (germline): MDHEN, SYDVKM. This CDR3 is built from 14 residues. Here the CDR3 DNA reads TGTGCCAGCTTAAGACAGGGTAGGAGAGATACGCAGTATTTT. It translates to CASLRQGRRDTQYF.

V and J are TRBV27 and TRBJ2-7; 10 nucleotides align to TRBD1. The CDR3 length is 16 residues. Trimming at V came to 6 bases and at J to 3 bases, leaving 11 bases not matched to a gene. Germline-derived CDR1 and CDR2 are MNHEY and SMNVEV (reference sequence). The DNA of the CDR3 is TGTGCCAGCAGCTGGGGCGGGACAGGGGTTGACTACGAGCAGTACTTC. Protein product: CASSWGGTGVDYEQYF.

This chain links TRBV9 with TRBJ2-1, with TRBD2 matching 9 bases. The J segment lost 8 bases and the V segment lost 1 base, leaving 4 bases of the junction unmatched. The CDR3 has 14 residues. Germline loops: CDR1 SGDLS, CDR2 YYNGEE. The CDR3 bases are TGTGCCAGCAGCGTAATAGCGGGAGAACATGAGCAGTTCTTC. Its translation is CASSVIAGEHEQFF. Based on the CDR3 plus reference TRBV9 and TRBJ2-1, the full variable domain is DSGVTQTPKHLITATGQRVTLRCSPRSGDLSVYWYQQSLDQGLQFLIQYYNGEERAKGNILERFSAQQFPDLHSELNLSSLELGDSALYFCASSVIAGEHEQFFGPGTRLTVL.

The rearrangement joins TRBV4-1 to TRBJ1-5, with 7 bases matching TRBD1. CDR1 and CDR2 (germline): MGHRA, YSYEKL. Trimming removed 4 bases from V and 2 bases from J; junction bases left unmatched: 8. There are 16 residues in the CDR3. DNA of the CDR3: TGCGCCAGCAGCCTCGACAGGGAGGTTGGCAATCAGCCCCAGCATTTT. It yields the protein CASSLDREVGNQPQHF.

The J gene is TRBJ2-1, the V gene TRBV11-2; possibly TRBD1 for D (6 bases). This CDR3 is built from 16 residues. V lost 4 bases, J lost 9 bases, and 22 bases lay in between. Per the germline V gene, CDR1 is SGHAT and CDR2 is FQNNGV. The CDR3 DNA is TGTGCCAGCAGCTGCCAACCGACAGGCCCCGGCGGTGAGCAGTTCTTC. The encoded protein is CASSCQPTGPGGEQFF.

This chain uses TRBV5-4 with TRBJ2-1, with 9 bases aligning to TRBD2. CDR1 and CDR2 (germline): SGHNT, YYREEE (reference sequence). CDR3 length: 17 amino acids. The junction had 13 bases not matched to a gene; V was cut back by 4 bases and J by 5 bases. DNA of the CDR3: TGTGCCAGCAGCGCTTCCCGATTAGCGGGAGCCCACAATGAGCAGTTCTTC. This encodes CASSASRLAGAHNEQFF. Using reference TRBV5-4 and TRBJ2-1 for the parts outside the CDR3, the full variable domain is ETGVTQSPTHLIKTRGQQVTLRCSSQSGHNTVSWYQQALGQGPQFIFQYYREEENGRGNFPPRFSGLQFPNYSSELNVNALELDDSALYLCASSASRLAGAHNEQFFGPGTRLTVL.

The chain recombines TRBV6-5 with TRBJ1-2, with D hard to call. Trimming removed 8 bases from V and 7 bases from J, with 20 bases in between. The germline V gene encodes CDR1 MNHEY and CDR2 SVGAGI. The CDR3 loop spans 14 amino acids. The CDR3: CASLPPEPESGYTF. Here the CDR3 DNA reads TGTGCCAGCCTCCCCCCCGAACCAGAGTCTGGCTACACCTTC.

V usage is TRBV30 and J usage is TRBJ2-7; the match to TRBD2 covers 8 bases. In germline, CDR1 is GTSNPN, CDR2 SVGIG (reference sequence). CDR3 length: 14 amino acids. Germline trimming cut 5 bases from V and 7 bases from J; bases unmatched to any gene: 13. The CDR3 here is CAWESGSAPIEQYF. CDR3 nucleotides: TGTGCCTGGGAAAGCGGGAGCGCACCCATAGAGCAGTACTTC.

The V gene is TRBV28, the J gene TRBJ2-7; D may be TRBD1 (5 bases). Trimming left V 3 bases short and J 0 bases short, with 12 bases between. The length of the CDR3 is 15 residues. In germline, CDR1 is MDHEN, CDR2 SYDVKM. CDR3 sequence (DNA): TGTGCCAGCAGTTTTTCTGGGGCTAGCTCCTACGAGCAGTACTTC. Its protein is CASSFSGASSYEQYF.

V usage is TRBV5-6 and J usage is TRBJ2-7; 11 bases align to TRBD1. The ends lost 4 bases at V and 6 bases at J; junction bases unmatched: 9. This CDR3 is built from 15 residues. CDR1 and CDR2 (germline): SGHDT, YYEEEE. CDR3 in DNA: TGTGCCAGCAGCCGAGGACAGGGGGCGCGGGGCGAGCAGTACTTC. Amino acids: CASSRGQGARGEQYF. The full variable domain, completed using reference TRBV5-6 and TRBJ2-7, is DAGVTQSPTHLIKTRGQQVTLRCSPKSGHDTVSWYQQALGQGPQFIFQYYEEEERQRGNFPDRFSGHQFPNYSSELNVNALLLGDSALYLCASSRGQGARGEQYFGPGTRLTVT.